This TCR beta chain was found in a study of shared clonotypes between healthy human individuals. Unsorted samples drew genomic DNA from roughly 88 million PBMCs. The CDR3 is 12 residues long. Germline V gene sequence: CDR1 SGHTA, CDR2 FQGTGA. Trimming left V 5 bases short and J 8 bases short, with 11 bases between. Sequencing was performed with immunoSEQ multiplex PCR; in TCRdb, only in-frame clones are kept and a portion is missing. The table has about 480,000 clones, 70% to 80% seen once; the top ten hold roughly 13%. The source is a woman aged 40 to 49 in good health. Some clones in this sample may be carry-over from other donors' samples. Material: PBMCs. The chain couples TRBV7-3 to TRBJ2-3, with a possible D match to TRBD2 (6 bases). CDR3 amino acids: CASSAWRGTQYF. In nucleotides, the CDR3 is TGTGCCAGCAGCGCTTGGAGGGGTACGCAGTATTTT.